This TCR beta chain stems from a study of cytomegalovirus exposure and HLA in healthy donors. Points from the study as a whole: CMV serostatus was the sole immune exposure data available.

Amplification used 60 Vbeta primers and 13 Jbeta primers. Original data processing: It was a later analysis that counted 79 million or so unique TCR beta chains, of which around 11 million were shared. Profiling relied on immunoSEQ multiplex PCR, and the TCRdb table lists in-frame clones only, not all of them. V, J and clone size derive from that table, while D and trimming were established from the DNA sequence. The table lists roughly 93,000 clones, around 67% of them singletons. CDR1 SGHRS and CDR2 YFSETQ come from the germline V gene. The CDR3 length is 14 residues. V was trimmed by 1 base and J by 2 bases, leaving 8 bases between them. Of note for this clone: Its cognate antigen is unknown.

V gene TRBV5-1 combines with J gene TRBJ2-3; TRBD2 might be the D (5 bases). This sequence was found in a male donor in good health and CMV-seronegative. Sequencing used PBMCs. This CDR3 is CASSLPTNTDTQYF. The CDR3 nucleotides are TGCGCCAGCAGCTTGCCGACTAACACAGATACGCAGTATTTT.